This T cell receptor (beta chain) was found in a study of blood T cells in healthy people across ages. Study-wide points: The recorded TCR beta diversity per million T cells decreased in a roughly linear manner with age. Total diversity from one million sequenced T cells was likely underestimated. Changes seen in expanded clonotypes were possibly confounded by donor CMV status left unknown.

In the case of this clonotype: Its antigen is still unknown.

The second PCR ran about 6 to 12 cycles with a sample-barcoded 5' primer and J-beta primers. Each CDR3 protein is one row after TCRdb ran MiXCR on the 5' RACE reads. The sample holds some 760,000 distinct CDR3 sequences, 25% seen once. There are 16 residues in the CDR3. Deletions cut 4 bases from V and 6 bases from J, with 18 bases between. This sample also appeared in a second study, on T cells of mothers and their children.

The chain recombines TRBV12-3 or TRBV12-4 with TRBJ1-4; D call uncertain. This receptor was identified in a boy younger than 18 in good health. Sequencing was carried out using blood. Written as DNA, the CDR3 is TGTGCCAGCAGTTATGGATCCACGGCCCTCTATGAAAAACTGTTTTTT. It encodes CASSYGSTALYEKLFF.